The 20 T cell receptor beta chains below come from one sample, sequenced in a study of OX40 agonist ivuxolimab in advanced cancers. Generated by immunoSEQ multiplex PCR, the TCRdb table keeps only in-frame clones and is missing some. The data contain just under 80,000 clones, 89% of them seen just once; the ten biggest clones take up around 0.4%. Material: CD4+ or CD8+ T cells sorted from blood, obtained in a trial of the OX40 agonist ivuxolimab. These receptors were taken from an adult with an advanced solid tumor such as melanoma, head and neck, liver or kidney cancer.

The CDR3 bases are TGTGCCAGCAGTGAAGTCGGGAACACTGAAGCTTTCTTT. Translation: CASSEVGNTEAFF. The V gene is TRBV2, the J gene TRBJ1-1; D remains ambiguous. The CDR3 is made up of 13 amino acids. Germline V gene lookup returns CDR1 SNHLY and CDR2 FYNNEI. V gave up 1 base and J gave up 1 base, with 4 bases separating them.

This clone came up once. The chain couples TRBV7-9 to TRBJ2-7; 12 nucleotides match TRBD2. The V gene end was trimmed by 5 bases and the J gene end by 5 bases; junction bases not matched to a gene: 4. The CDR3 has 14 amino acids. CDR1 and CDR2 from the germline V gene are SEHNR and FQNEAQ (reference sequence). CDR3 loop: CASSPSGRVHEQYF. The CDR3 DNA follows: TGTGCCAGCAGCCCTAGCGGGAGGGTCCACGAGCAGTACTTC.

The chain has TRBV5-4 and TRBJ2-5; D is perhaps TRBD2 (5 bases). The CDR3 contains 14 residues. Trimming cost V 1 base and J 4 bases, with 11 bases left between them. Per germline, CDR1 SGHNT and CDR2 YYREEE (reference sequence). CDR3: CASSLQMGAETQYF. DNA of the CDR3: TGTGCCAGCAGCTTGCAGATGGGAGCAGAGACCCAGTACTTC. Variable domain in full (rest from reference TRBV5-4 and TRBJ2-5): ETGVTQSPTHLIKTRGQQVTLRCSSQSGHNTVSWYQQALGQGPQFIFQYYREEENGRGNFPPRFSGLQFPNYSSELNVNALELDDSALYLCASSLQMGAETQYFGPGTRLLVL.

This clone has just a few counts. The CDR3 nucleotides are TGTGCCAGCAGCTCCGGGATAACTGCCGACGAGCAGTACTTC. Amino acids: CASSSGITADEQYF. This chain connects TRBV5-4 to TRBJ2-7; D perhaps matches TRBD2 (5 bases). The CDR3 length is 14 residues. Germline V gene sequence: CDR1 SGHNT, CDR2 YYREEE (reference sequence). The germline V and J ends were trimmed by 3 bases and 5 bases, with 15 bases remaining between them.

This clone was seen just once. The rearrangement links TRBV6-5 to TRBJ2-2; a possible D gene is TRBD1 (5 bases). The CDR3 totals 15 residues. Trimming removed 7 bases at V and 0 bases at J, with 12 bases between. Germline-derived CDR1 and CDR2 are MNHEY and SVGAGI. This chain's CDR3 is CASTADRPNTGELFF. CDR3 DNA sequence: TGTGCCAGCACCGCTGACAGACCGAACACCGGGGAGCTGTTTTTT.

This clone was picked up one time. The chain links TRBV7-8 to TRBJ2-7; TRBD1 or TRBD2 may be the D gene (5 bases each). There are 15 residues in the CDR3. The V end lost 5 bases, the J end lost 1 base, and 15 bases lay between the germline ends. In germline, CDR1 is SGHVS, CDR2 FQNEAQ. CDR3 amino acids: CASSRRDAPSYEQYF. The CDR3 DNA is TGTGCCAGCAGCCGCCGGGACGCCCCATCCTACGAGCAGTACTTC.

The V and J genes are TRBV6-1 and TRBJ1-5; D is unresolved. The germline V and J ends were trimmed by 2 bases and 5 bases, with 10 bases remaining between them. The CDR3 contains 14 residues. Germline values: CDR1 MNHNS, CDR2 SASEGT. CDR3 sequence: CASSERVRDQPQHF. CDR3 bases: TGTGCCAGCAGTGAACGGGTTCGGGATCAGCCCCAGCATTTT.

The gene calls are TRBV30 and TRBJ2-1, with a possible D match to TRBD1 (5 bases). Germline V gives CDR1 GTSNPN, CDR2 SVGIG (reference sequence). This CDR3 is built from 14 residues. V was cut by 1 base and J by 4 bases, with 11 bases left in between. The CDR3 DNA sequence: TGTGCCTGGAGTGGGCAGGGTTTTTACAATGAGCAGTTCTTC. It translates to CAWSGQGFYNEQFF.

V usage is TRBV5-1 and J usage is TRBJ1-2; D uncertain. V was shortened by 2 bases and J by 7 bases, with 12 bases between the two germline ends. Germline lookup yields CDR1 SGHRS and CDR2 YFSETQ. The CDR3 length is 13 residues. The CDR3 protein is CASSLEGISGYTF. CDR3 in DNA: TGCGCCAGCAGCTTAGAGGGAATCTCTGGCTACACCTTC.

The chain joins TRBV5-1 to TRBJ2-3; tentatively, D is TRBD2 (6 bases). This CDR3 region has 15 residues. Germline loops: CDR1 SGHRS, CDR2 YFSETQ. The V gene lost 1 base and the J gene lost 2 bases, with 11 bases spanning the gap. The CDR3 region is CASSLFQRVTDTQYF. CDR3 bases: TGCGCCAGCAGCTTGTTTCAGCGGGTCACAGATACGCAGTATTTT.

The chain recombines TRBV6-5 with TRBJ1-6; 8 nucleotides match TRBD1. The CDR3 runs 16 residues. V dropped 2 bases and J dropped 9; count of bases not matched to a gene: 9. Germline V gene sequence: CDR1 MNHEY, CDR2 SVGAGI. The CDR3 sequence: CASSYRSGQGVSPLHF. The CDR3, as DNA: TGTGCCAGCAGTTACCGGTCCGGACAGGGTGTTTCACCCCTCCACTTT.

The chain combines TRBV11-2 with TRBJ2-7, with D perhaps assigned TRBD1 or TRBD2 (5 bases each). V shed 5 bases and J shed 5 bases, with 16 bases lying between them. CDR3 length: 14 residues. CDR1 and CDR2 from the germline V gene are SGHAT and FQNNGV. The CDR3 here is CASSPGTSSNEQYF. The DNA for the CDR3 is TGTGCCAGCAGCCCAGGGACCTCAAGTAACGAGCAGTACTTC.

The chain links TRBV7-8 to TRBJ2-5, with D perhaps matching TRBD2 (5 bases). The CDR3 has 15 amino acids. Trimming pared 1 base from V and 1 base from J, leaving 10 bases between. Germline V gene data show CDR1 as SGHVS and CDR2 as FQNEAQ. The CDR3 reads CASSLDSGVQETQYF. CDR3 DNA sequence: TGTGCCAGCAGCTTAGATTCCGGGGTCCAAGAGACCCAGTACTTC. The full variable domain, completed using reference TRBV7-8 and TRBJ2-5, is GAGVSQSPRYKVAKRGQDVALRCDPISGHVSLFWYQQALGQGPEFLTYFQNEAQLDKSGLPSDRFFAERPEGSVSTLKIQRTQQEDSAVYLCASSLDSGVQETQYFGPGTRLLVL.

This clone showed up just a few times. CDR3 sequence (DNA): TGTGCCAGCAGCGTAGTACTAGCGGCGAACACCGGGGAGCTGTTTTTT. Encoded protein: CASSVVLAANTGELFF. The chain has TRBV9 and TRBJ2-2; TRBD2 agrees at 8 bases. This CDR3 region has 16 residues. Germline-derived CDR1 and CDR2 are SGDLS and YYNGEE. The V and J ends lost 0 bases and 0 bases, in that order; junction bases with no gene match: 1.

This chain links TRBV7-9 with TRBJ1-2; 7 nucleotides match TRBD1. Unmatched junction bases numbered 10, after V lost 5 bases and J lost 4 bases. From germline, CDR1 is SEHNR and CDR2 FQNEAQ (reference sequence). CDR3 length: 15 amino acids. The DNA of the CDR3 is TGTGCCAGCAGCCCTCCGGGACAGTTAGGCTATGGCTACACCTTC. This sequence encodes CASSPPGQLGYGYTF.

This chain connects TRBV19 to TRBJ2-2; 11 nucleotides agree with TRBD2. Germline V lookup: CDR1 LNHDA, CDR2 SQIVND (reference sequence). The CDR3 has 16 residues. V shed 1 base, J shed 4 bases, and the junction held 2 bases outside the gene matches. This CDR3 reads CASSIGTSGLTGELFF. DNA for the CDR3: TGTGCCAGTAGTATAGGGACTAGCGGGCTCACCGGGGAGCTGTTTTTT.

The V call is TRBV18, the J call TRBJ1-1; maybe TRBD1 (6 bases). V was cut by 6 bases and J by 5 bases, with 13 bases left in between. Looked up from germline, CDR1 is KGHSH and CDR2 is LQKENI. The CDR3 covers 13 residues. DNA of the CDR3: TGTGCCAGCTCGCCGGGGGCGTATACTGAAGCTTTCTTT. Amino acids: CASSPGAYTEAFF.

The chain has TRBV5-8 and TRBJ1-5, with D perhaps TRBD1 (6 bases). Germline V gives CDR1 SGHTS, CDR2 YDEGEE. This CDR3 spans 16 amino acids. Trimming removed 1 base at V and 8 bases at J, with 19 bases between. CDR3 DNA sequence: TGTGCCAGCAGCTTGTCGGGGAGGGGGTTGGGCGAGCCCCAGCATTTT. Translation gives CASSLSGRGLGEPQHF. Full variable domain (rest looked up from reference TRBV5-8 and TRBJ1-5): EAGVTQSPTHLIKTRGQQATLRCSPISGHTSVYWYQQALGLGLQFLLWYDEGEERNRGNFPPRFSGRQFPNYSSELNVNALELEDSALYLCASSLSGRGLGEPQHFGDGTRLSIL.

Only one count was recorded for this clone. The CDR3 sequence is CASKGSEAARQPQHF. The CDR3 DNA is TGTGCCAGCAAGGGGTCCGAGGCGGCGAGGCAGCCCCAGCATTTT. The chain carries TRBV2 and TRBJ1-5; possible D gene TRBD1, 5 bases. This CDR3 has 15 amino acids. The germline V gene has CDR1 SNHLY and CDR2 FYNNEI. V shed 7 bases and J shed 7 bases, with 20 bases lying between them.

J is TRBJ2-1 and V is TRBV10-3; either TRBD1 or TRBD2 may fit D (6 bases each). CDR1 and CDR2 from the germline V gene are ENHRY and SYGVKD. V lost 3 bases, J lost 3 bases, and 21 bases lay in between. There are 18 residues in the CDR3. The CDR3 spells CAISESPRGDTLYNEQFF. CDR3 sequence (DNA): TGTGCCATCAGTGAATCCCCGAGGGGGGATACGCTCTACAATGAGCAGTTCTTC.